A selection of T cell receptor beta chains follows, all from one sample in a study of regulatory T cells in long-lasting Graves disease. Each CDR3 protein is one row after TCRdb ran MiXCR on the multiplex PCR reads. The sample includes under 800,000 distinct CDR3 sequences, roughly 15% of them seen just once. These sequences were also reported in another study, on T cells in Graves' hyperthyroidism and ophthalmopathy.

The source material was peripheral blood mononuclear cells (PBMCs), sampled at new diagnosis, from a patient treated with antithyroid drugs. Receptor source: a woman aged 25-40 years with Graves disease. Each CDR3 is given with its conserved first and last residue. A D gene is named only where the DNA matches it firmly. The listing skips clone size in some rows; elsewhere it reads once, few, many or a size class.

cdr3_aa	cdr3_nt	d_call	clone_size	v_call	j_call
CASSLLTGEEAFF	TGTGCCAGCAGTCTCTTGACAGGGGAGGAAGCTTTCTTT	TRBD1	many	TRBV28	TRBJ1-1
CASSQLAGETQYF	TGTGCCAGCAGCCAATTAGCGGGAGAGACCCAGTACTTC	TRBD2	many	TRBV7-3	TRBJ2-5
CASRHGLDNEQFF	TGTGCCAGTAGGCACGGACTAGACAATGAGCAGTTCTTC	TRBD2	NA	TRBV19	TRBJ2-1
CASSSGLETQYF	TGTGCCAGCAGCTCGGGGTTGGAGACCCAGTACTTC	NA	many	TRBV7-3	TRBJ2-5
CASSLWISDYGYTF	TGTGCCAGCAGTTTATGGATTTCAGACTATGGCTACACCTTC	NA	many	TRBV12-3/TRBV12-4	TRBJ1-2
CSAGEGALWGADTQYF	TGCAGTGCTGGGGAGGGAGCCCTATGGGGGGCAGATACGCAGTATTTT	TRBD2	few	TRBV20-1	TRBJ2-3
CASTLTGRSSYEQYF	TGTGCCAGCACCTTGACAGGGCGAAGTTCCTACGAGCAGTACTTC	TRBD1	many	TRBV12-3/TRBV12-4	TRBJ2-7
CASSSQIREIPYNEQFF	TGTGCCAGCAGTTCCCAAATACGGGAGATACCTTACAATGAGCAGTTCTTC	NA	many	TRBV28	TRBJ2-1
CASSLGPYETGQETQYF	TGTGCCAGCAGCTTAGGCCCGTATGAAACAGGACAAGAGACCCAGTACTTC	NA	many	TRBV7-2	TRBJ2-5
CASSLSGGYYGYTF	TGTGCCAGCAGCTTATCGGGGGGATACTATGGCTACACCTTC	NA	many	TRBV7-9	TRBJ1-2
CASSPDPRVGEQYF	TGTGCCAGCAGTCCGGACCCACGGGTGGGGGAGCAGTACTTC	NA	many	TRBV28	TRBJ2-7
CASSRLDRNTIYF	TGTGCCAGCAGCCGACTAGATCGAAACACCATATATTTT	NA	few	TRBV27	TRBJ1-3
CATSRGPGSLQETQYF	TGTGCCACCAGCAGAGGTCCCGGGAGTCTCCAAGAGACCCAGTACTTC	NA	few	TRBV15	TRBJ2-5
CAINGGGTGELFF	TGTGCCATCAATGGCGGTGGCACCGGGGAGCTGTTTTTT	NA	many	TRBV10-3	TRBJ2-2
CATSDSDRGFADTQYF	TGTGCCACCAGTGATTCTGACAGGGGGTTCGCAGATACGCAGTATTTT	TRBD1	NA	TRBV24-1	TRBJ2-3
CSAVISTSGSFEQYF	TGCAGTGCTGTGATATCGACTAGCGGGAGTTTCGAGCAGTACTTC	TRBD2	few	TRBV20-1	TRBJ2-7
CASSQGTGAQFPNYGYTF	TGTGCCAGCAGCCAGGGTACGGGGGCCCAGTTCCCTAACTATGGCTACACCTTC	NA	many	TRBV7-2	TRBJ1-2
CASTDQKKPQHF	TGTGCCAGCACCGACCAAAAGAAGCCCCAGCATTTT	NA	many	TRBV12-3/TRBV12-4	TRBJ1-5
CASSQTGGGSSYEQYF	TGCGCCAGCAGCCAAACCGGGGGAGGAAGCTCCTACGAGCAGTACTTC	NA	NA	TRBV4-1	TRBJ2-7
CSARRLSGYTF	TGCAGTGCCAGACGCCTAAGCGGCTACACCTTC	NA	many	TRBV20-1	TRBJ1-2
CSVDRVGSYNEQFF	TGCAGCGTTGACAGGGTTGGCTCCTACAATGAGCAGTTCTTC	NA	many	TRBV29-1	TRBJ2-1
CASSVDGLAGTDTQYF	TGTGCCAGCAGCGTAGACGGACTAGCGGGCACAGATACGCAGTATTTT	TRBD2	NA	TRBV9	TRBJ2-3
CASRPGPLGTDTQYF	TGTGCCAGCAGGCCCGGGCCTTTGGGAACAGATACGCAGTATTTT	NA	NA	TRBV7-2	TRBJ2-3
CASRGQGATSPLHF	TGTGCCAGCAGGGGACAGGGGGCTACTTCACCCCTCCACTTT	TRBD1	NA	TRBV2	TRBJ1-6
CASSTSRTDNQPQHF	TGTGCCAGCAGCACCTCCCGGACAGATAATCAGCCCCAGCATTTT	NA	few	TRBV6-1	TRBJ1-5
CATSRVGGETQYF	TGTGCCACCAGCAGAGTTGGTGGAGAGACCCAGTACTTC	NA	few	TRBV15	TRBJ2-5
CASRSGGTTQYF	TGTGCCAGCAGGTCTGGTGGAACGACCCAGTACTTC	NA	NA	TRBV2	TRBJ2-5
CASSETSGAYNEQFF	TGTGCCAGCAGCGAGACTAGCGGGGCTTACAATGAGCAGTTCTTC	TRBD2	many	TRBV11-1	TRBJ2-1
CASSYSGIGEQYF	TGTGCCAGCAGTTACTCGGGGATAGGGGAGCAGTACTTC	NA	NA	TRBV6-5	TRBJ2-7
CASSYGDAYNEQFF	TGTGCCAGCAGTTACGGGGACGCTTACAATGAGCAGTTCTTC	NA	many	TRBV6-2/TRBV6-3	TRBJ2-1
CASSPLVKSNEKLFF	TGTGCCAGCAGCCCCCTGGTCAAATCTAATGAAAAACTGTTTTTT	NA	NA	TRBV5-5	TRBJ1-4
CASSLRGDSYEQYF	TGCGCCAGCAGCTTGCGCGGAGATTCCTACGAGCAGTACTTC	NA	many	TRBV5-1	TRBJ2-7
CSASPGSGVGNTEAFF	TGCAGTGCTAGTCCAGGGTCGGGGGTGGGGAACACTGAAGCTTTCTTT	NA	NA	TRBV20-1	TRBJ1-1
CASSDSPGKTDTQYF	TGTGCCAGCAGTGACTCCCCCGGGAAAACAGATACGCAGTATTTT	NA	NA	TRBV6-4	TRBJ2-3
CASSYSSAPYEQYF	TGCGCCAGCAGCTACAGTAGCGCTCCCTACGAGCAGTACTTC	NA	few	TRBV5-1	TRBJ2-7
CASRAGQGLGGYTF	TGCGCCAGCAGAGCTGGACAGGGGTTGGGTGGCTACACCTTC	TRBD1	NA	TRBV5-1	TRBJ1-2
CASSEEGGLNTNTGELFF	TGTGCCAGCAGCGAAGAAGGGGGACTAAATACGAACACCGGGGAGCTGTTTTTT	NA	NA	TRBV9	TRBJ2-2
CASRPGQLHRPQHF	TGTGCCAGCCGTCCGGGACAGCTCCATCGGCCCCAGCATTTT	TRBD1	NA	TRBV28	TRBJ1-5
CASSLRLGESQSGYSYEQYF	TGTGCCAGCAGCCTCCGACTTGGGGAGTCACAATCAGGGTACTCCTACGAGCAGTACTTC	NA	many	TRBV28	TRBJ2-7
CASSPRNDGLLTTDTQYF	TGTGCCAGCAGCCCAAGGAATGACGGACTCCTGACCACAGATACGCAGTATTTT	NA	many	TRBV3-1	TRBJ2-3
CASSLGRGGGPGELFF	TGTGCCAGCAGTTTAGGTCGAGGAGGGGGCCCCGGGGAGCTGTTTTTT	NA	many	TRBV27	TRBJ2-2
CASSDRLAGVETQYF	TGCGCCAGCAGCGACAGACTAGCGGGAGTAGAGACCCAGTACTTC	TRBD2	NA	TRBV4-1	TRBJ2-5
CASSPWGPPYEQYF	TGTGCCAGCAGCCCCTGGGGGCCCCCTTACGAGCAGTACTTC	NA	NA	TRBV28	TRBJ2-7
CASSPRQVGETQYF	TGTGCCAGCAGCCCACGGCAGGTGGGCGAGACCCAGTACTTC	NA	few	TRBV5-4	TRBJ2-5
CASSYPAGGGTEAFF	TGTGCCAGCAGTTACCCGGCGGGGGGCGGCACTGAAGCTTTCTTT	NA	many	TRBV6-5	TRBJ1-1
CAWSGLAGNTDTQYF	TGTGCCTGGAGTGGTCTAGCGGGGAACACAGATACGCAGTATTTT	TRBD2	few	TRBV30	TRBJ2-3
CASSRPPQGQRSTDTQYF	TGTGCCAGCAGTCGACCACCTCAGGGACAACGTAGCACAGATACGCAGTATTTT	NA	many	TRBV28	TRBJ2-3
CASSFNSGTYGYTF	TGTGCCAGCAGCTTTAATTCAGGAACCTATGGCTACACCTTC	NA	many	TRBV11-2	TRBJ1-2
CASSLTGSSRETQYF	TGTGCCAGCAGCTTGACAGGTTCGTCGAGAGAGACCCAGTACTTC	NA	NA	TRBV5-8	TRBJ2-5
CASSSLTGAASNQPQHF	TGTGCCAGCAGTTCACTGACAGGGGCCGCCAGCAATCAGCCCCAGCATTTT	TRBD1	NA	TRBV27	TRBJ1-5
CASSRDLDTGELFF	TGTGCCAGCAGCCGGGACCTGGACACCGGGGAGCTGTTTTTT	NA	many	TRBV6-1	TRBJ2-2